This TCR beta chain was retrieved from a study of blood T cell repertoires in COVID-19. The V gene lost 4 bases and the J gene lost 4 bases, with 13 bases spanning the gap. Looked up from germline, CDR1 is SGHNT and CDR2 is YYREEE (reference sequence). The CDR3 consists of 14 residues. This table comes from immunoSEQ multiplex PCR, and its TCRdb copy is limited to in-frame clones, with some not included. The data contain 200,000 or so clones, 92% of them singletons. The rearrangement links TRBV5-4 to TRBJ2-3, with D possibly being TRBD2 (6 bases). Source material: peripheral blood. The TCR comes from a man in his 60s with COVID-19, enrolled during active disease. The CDR3 bases are TGTGCCAGCAGCCGCCCGGGGGATTCAGATACGCAGTATTTT. Amino acids: CASSRPGDSDTQYF.